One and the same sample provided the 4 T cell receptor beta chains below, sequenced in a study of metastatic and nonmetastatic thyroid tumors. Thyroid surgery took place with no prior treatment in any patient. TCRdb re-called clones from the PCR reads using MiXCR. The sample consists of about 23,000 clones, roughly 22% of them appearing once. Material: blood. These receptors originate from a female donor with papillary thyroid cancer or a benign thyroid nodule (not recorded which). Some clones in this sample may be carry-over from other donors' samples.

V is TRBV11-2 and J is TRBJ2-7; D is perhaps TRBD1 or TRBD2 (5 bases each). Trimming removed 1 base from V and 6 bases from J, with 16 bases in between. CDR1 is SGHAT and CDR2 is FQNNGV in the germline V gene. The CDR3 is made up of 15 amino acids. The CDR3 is CASSLGRVITSEQYF. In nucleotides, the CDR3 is TGTGCCAGCAGCTTAGGCAGGGTAATAACTAGCGAGCAGTACTTC.

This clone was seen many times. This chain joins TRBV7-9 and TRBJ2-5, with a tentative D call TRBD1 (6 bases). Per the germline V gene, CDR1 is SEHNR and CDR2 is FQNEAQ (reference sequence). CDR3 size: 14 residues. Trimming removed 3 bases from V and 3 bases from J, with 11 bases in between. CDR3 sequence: CASSFEKGEETQYF. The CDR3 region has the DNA TGTGCCAGCAGCTTTGAGAAGGGGGAAGAGACCCAGTACTTC.

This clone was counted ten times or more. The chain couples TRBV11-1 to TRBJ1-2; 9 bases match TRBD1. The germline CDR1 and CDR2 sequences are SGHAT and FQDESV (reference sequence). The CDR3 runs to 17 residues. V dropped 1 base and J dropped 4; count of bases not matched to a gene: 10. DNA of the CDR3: TGTGCCAGCAGCTTAGTATTTGAAACAGGGGGCTTCTATGGCTACACCTTC. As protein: CASSLVFETGGFYGYTF. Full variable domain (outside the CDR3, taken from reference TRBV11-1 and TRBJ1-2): EAEVAQSPRYKITEKSQAVAFWCDPISGHATLYWYRQILGQGPELLVQFQDESVVDDSQLPKDRFSAERLKGVDSTLKIQPAELGDSAMYLCASSLVFETGGFYGYTFGSGTRLTVV.

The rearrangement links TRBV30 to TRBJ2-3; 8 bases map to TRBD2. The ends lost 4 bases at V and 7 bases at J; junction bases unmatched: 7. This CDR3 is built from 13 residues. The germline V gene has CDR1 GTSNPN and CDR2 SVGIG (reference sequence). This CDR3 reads CAWTTSGLYTQYF. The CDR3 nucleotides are TGTGCCTGGACTACTAGCGGACTATATACGCAGTATTTT.